The source of this T cell receptor beta chain is a study of blood T cells in healthy people across ages. With a J-beta primer mix and a sample-barcoded 5' primer, a second PCR ran 7 to 11 cycles. TCRdb recomputed calls from the 5' RACE reads with MiXCR, one row per CDR3 protein. Here the sample spans about a million distinct CDR3 sequences, 45% to 50% being singletons. The sample holds a few counts of this clonotype. The CDR3 contains 11 residues. Germline-derived CDR1 and CDR2 are DFQATT and SNEGSKA (reference sequence). The ends were cut back, 0 bases at V and 2 bases at J, with 1 base in the middle.

V is TRBV20-1 and J is TRBJ2-5; D is unresolved. Specimen: blood. The TCR originated in a man under 40 in good health. The CDR3, as DNA: TGCAGTGCTAGAGAGCAAGAGACCCAGTACTTC. Translating it yields CSAREQETQYF.